The clone carrying this T cell receptor beta chain was counted many times. The antigen is unknown. CDR1 and CDR2 (germline): MNHNS, SASEGT. The J segment lost 0 bases and the V segment lost 6 bases, leaving 8 bases of the junction unmatched. This CDR3 spans 16 amino acids. TCRdb itself ran the reads through MiXCR, one entry per CDR3 protein. The sample holds approximately 490,000 distinct CDR3 sequences, about 11% seen once. The data belong to a study of T cell repertoires in cytomegalovirus infection. As for the study in general: Both CMV infection and a matching HLA type were indicated by public TCR beta signatures.

Study-level points and caveats: HLA-C-restricted TCR beta clonotypes specific for CMV led the ex vivo response. The cumulative frequency of public TCR beta families identified carriers of CMV plus the relevant HLA.

The TCR comes from a human donor in good health (CMV status not recorded). Some clones in this sample may be carry-over from other donors' samples. The chain couples TRBV6-1 to TRBJ1-1; 9 nucleotides agree with TRBD1. The specimen sequenced was PBMCs. Here the CDR3 DNA reads TGTGCCAGCAGACTCGGGACAGGGTACATGAACACTGAAGCTTTCTTT. Its protein is CASRLGTGYMNTEAFF.